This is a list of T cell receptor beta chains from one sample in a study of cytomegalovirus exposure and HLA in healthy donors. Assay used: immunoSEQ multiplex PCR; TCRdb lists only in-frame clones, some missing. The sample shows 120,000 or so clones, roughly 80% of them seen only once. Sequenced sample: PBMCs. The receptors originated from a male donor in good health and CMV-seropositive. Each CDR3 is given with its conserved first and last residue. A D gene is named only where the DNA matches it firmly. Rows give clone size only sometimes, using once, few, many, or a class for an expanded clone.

DNA: TGTGCCAGCAGCTTAGAGGGGACATTAAAGACCGGGGAGCTGTTTTTT
CDR3: CASSLEGTLKTGELFF
J: TRBJ2-2
V: TRBV7-9
size: .
D: .

DNA: TGTGCCAGCAGGAAGACAGGGAACACCGGGGAGCTGTTTTTT
CDR3: CASRKTGNTGELFF
J: TRBJ2-2
V: TRBV11-3
size: .
D: .

DNA: TGTGCTAGCAGCCACCAGGGGGCTGGGGCCAACGTCCTGACTTTC
CDR3: CASSHQGAGANVLTF
J: TRBJ2-6
V: TRBV7-7
size: .
D: TRBD1

DNA: TGTGCCAGCAGTCGACAGGGACCGGGGAGCAATCAGCCCCAGCATTTT
CDR3: CASSRQGPGSNQPQHF
J: TRBJ1-5
V: TRBV2
size: .
D: TRBD1

DNA: TGTGCCACCAGCAGGAACACAGGTTTACGTCAGCCCCAGCATTTT
CDR3: CATSRNTGLRQPQHF
J: TRBJ1-5
V: TRBV15
size: .
D: .

DNA: TGTGCCAGCAGCTTAGGGACAGGGTCTGGAAACGCCATATATTTT
CDR3: CASSLGTGSGNAIYF
J: TRBJ1-3
V: TRBV7-8
size: .
D: TRBD1

DNA: TGCAGCGTTGGGGTTCGGGGCGGGGTCTACAATGAGCAGTTCTTC
CDR3: CSVGVRGGVYNEQFF
J: TRBJ2-1
V: TRBV29-1
size: .
D: .

DNA: TGTGCCAGCAGGGCCCATCCGGGACACAACTCCTACGAGCAGTACTTC
CDR3: CASRAHPGHNSYEQYF
J: TRBJ2-7
V: TRBV6-4
size: .
D: .

DNA: TGTGCCAGCAGCTTTCAGACAGCGAGTGAAGCTTTCTTT
CDR3: CASSFQTASEAFF
J: TRBJ1-1
V: TRBV11-1
size: .
D: .

DNA: TGTGCCAGCAGCACCACCCTAGCGGTAGACACAGATACGCAGTATTTT
CDR3: CASSTTLAVDTDTQYF
J: TRBJ2-3
V: TRBV9
size: .
D: TRBD2

DNA: TGTGCCAGCAGCCCACGTCGACCGACAAACAATCAGCCCCAGCATTTT
CDR3: CASSPRRPTNNQPQHF
J: TRBJ1-5
V: TRBV7-6
size: few
D: .

DNA: TGTGCCAGCAGCGTGACAGGGGGGACCTACGAGCAGTACTTC
CDR3: CASSVTGGTYEQYF
J: TRBJ2-7
V: TRBV9
size: few
D: TRBD1

DNA: TGTGCCAGCAGCTCTACAGGGTACTATGGCTACACCTTC
CDR3: CASSSTGYYGYTF
J: TRBJ1-2
V: TRBV11-2
size: few
D: .

DNA: TGTGCCAGCAGCTTACCTCTAGCGGGAGGTACCGGGGAGCTGTTTTTT
CDR3: CASSLPLAGGTGELFF
J: TRBJ2-2
V: TRBV7-3
size: .
D: TRBD2

DNA: TGTGCCAGCAGCGGCGGGGGGGGCTCCTACAATGAGCAGTTCTTC
CDR3: CASSGGGGSYNEQFF
J: TRBJ2-1
V: TRBV7-3
size: .
D: TRBD2

DNA: TGTGCCGGCTACAGGACAGATTATGGCTACACCTTC
CDR3: CAGYRTDYGYTF
J: TRBJ1-2
V: TRBV5-4
size: .
D: .

DNA: TGTGCCAGTAGACTTAGCGGGAGCTCACCCAATGAGCAGTTCTTC
CDR3: CASRLSGSSPNEQFF
J: TRBJ2-1
V: TRBV19
size: .
D: TRBD2

DNA: TGTGCCAGCAGCTTGTTGGGCAGGGGGCTCTACGAGCAGTACTTC
CDR3: CASSLLGRGLYEQYF
J: TRBJ2-7
V: TRBV5-6
size: .
D: TRBD1

DNA: TGTGCCAGTCGACAGGGTCCCTCTGGAAACACCATATATTTT
CDR3: CASRQGPSGNTIYF
J: TRBJ1-3
V: TRBV19
size: .
D: TRBD1

DNA: TGTGCCAGCAGCCCGACTAGCGGGAGGTACCCCTACAATGAGCAGTTCTTC
CDR3: CASSPTSGRYPYNEQFF
J: TRBJ2-1
V: TRBV27
size: .
D: TRBD2

DNA: TGTGCCATCAGCCTCAGTGGCGGGAGCCAAGAGACCCAGTACTTC
CDR3: CAISLSGGSQETQYF
J: TRBJ2-5
V: TRBV10-3
size: .
D: TRBD2

DNA: TGTGCCAGCAGACAGGGGGGAACGGGCGAGCAGTACTTC
CDR3: CASRQGGTGEQYF
J: TRBJ2-7
V: TRBV28
size: .
D: TRBD1

DNA: TGTGCCAGCAGCCCCCGAGGAGATACGCAGTATTTT
CDR3: CASSPRGDTQYF
J: TRBJ2-3
V: TRBV7-2
size: .
D: .

DNA: TGCGCCAGCAGCTCTAAAAGCGGACAGGGGGCGTTCGACGAGCAGTACTTC
CDR3: CASSSKSGQGAFDEQYF
J: TRBJ2-7
V: TRBV5-1
size: .
D: TRBD1

DNA: TGTGCCAGTAGTACTCCGCCCGAACGTTTTAGGCGGGCGGGGTGCGAGCAGTACTTC
CDR3: CASSTPPERFRRAGCEQYF
J: TRBJ2-7
V: TRBV19
size: .
D: .

DNA: TGTGCCAGCAGCCCGGGGGGTTCGGTACTAGATACGCAGTATTTT
CDR3: CASSPGGSVLDTQYF
J: TRBJ2-3
V: TRBV11-1
size: .
D: TRBD2

DNA: TGTGCCTGGAGTGTACGGTATAATGAAAAACTGTTTTTT
CDR3: CAWSVRYNEKLFF
J: TRBJ1-4
V: TRBV30
size: .
D: .

DNA: TGTGCCAGCAGTCAGGACAGGGGGGGGCCCCTCCACTTT
CDR3: CASSQDRGGPLHF
J: TRBJ1-6
V: TRBV27
size: .
D: TRBD1

DNA: TGTGCCAGCAGCCTTAGCCCACAGGAGGGGTGGAGTGAGCAGTTCTTC
CDR3: CASSLSPQEGWSEQFF
J: TRBJ2-1
V: TRBV7-2
size: .
D: .

DNA: TGTGCCAGCAGCCAAGTAGGGACTAGCGGGAGGGCGCGGACCACAGATACGCAGTATTTT
CDR3: CASSQVGTSGRARTTDTQYF
J: TRBJ2-3
V: TRBV14
size: .
D: TRBD2

DNA: TGTGCCAGTAGTATGGGTTGGGAAGGGGGCAATCAGCCCCAGCATTTT
CDR3: CASSMGWEGGNQPQHF
J: TRBJ1-5
V: TRBV19
size: .
D: .

DNA: TGCGCCAGCAGACAGAGGGACAGGGGGCACGAGCAGTACTTC
CDR3: CASRQRDRGHEQYF
J: TRBJ2-7
V: TRBV5-1
size: .
D: TRBD1

DNA: TGTGCCAGCAGCGGGTTGGCAGGGGCAAACACCGGGGAGCTGTTTTTT
CDR3: CASSGLAGANTGELFF
J: TRBJ2-2
V: TRBV6-4
size: .
D: .

DNA: TGTGCCAGCAGCTTAGGTCTAGCGGGAGGCATCGGGGAGCTGTTTTTT
CDR3: CASSLGLAGGIGELFF
J: TRBJ2-2
V: TRBV7-3
size: .
D: TRBD2

DNA: TGTGCCAGCAGTGCGGAGCGGGACGGTGAGCAGTTCTTC
CDR3: CASSAERDGEQFF
J: TRBJ2-1
V: TRBV6-4
size: .
D: TRBD2

DNA: TGTGCCTGGAGTGATGTCCTTACAGGTATCTACGAGCAGTACTTC
CDR3: CAWSDVLTGIYEQYF
J: TRBJ2-7
V: TRBV30
size: .
D: .

DNA: TGCGCCAGCAGCCCGACTAGCGGTTCCGCCTACGAGCAGTACTTC
CDR3: CASSPTSGSAYEQYF
J: TRBJ2-7
V: TRBV4-3
size: .
D: TRBD2

DNA: TGTGCCAGCAGCCTAAACAGGGGCCTGGATTCACCCCTCCACTTT
CDR3: CASSLNRGLDSPLHF
J: TRBJ1-6
V: TRBV7-2
size: .
D: TRBD1

DNA: TGTGCCAGCAGCTTAGACGGGATCTTAACCTCCTACAATGAGCAGTTCTTC
CDR3: CASSLDGILTSYNEQFF
J: TRBJ2-1
V: TRBV7-2
size: .
D: .